What follows is one T cell receptor beta chain and its context. The CDR3 consists of 16 residues. Germline lookup yields CDR1 SGHVS and CDR2 FNYEAQ. Trimming at V came to 2 bases and at J to 7 bases, leaving 10 bases not matched to a gene. Source study methods: Reference gene primers were amplified, and this amplification served to estimate nucleated cell counts. Data came from immunoSEQ multiplex PCR; TCRdb stores just in-frame clones and leaves some out. Clonal size and the V and J genes are those of that table, whereas D and trimming came from the DNA. The sample yields about 250,000 clones, about 80% seen once. This entry comes from a study of blood T cell repertoires in COVID-19. Study information: Acute and convalescent COVID-19 specimens originated in the United States, Italy and Spain. PBMCs, B-cell-depleted T cells, or T cells provided the cDNA or gDNA that made up the material.

The gene calls are TRBV7-6 and TRBJ2-1; 8 bases fit TRBD2. This TCR derives from a woman of 80 years or more with acute or convalescent COVID-19. The specimen sequenced was peripheral blood. Here the CDR3 reads CASSLNGAGVQNEQFF. In DNA, the CDR3 is TGTGCCAGCAGCTTAAACGGAGCGGGGGTTCAAAATGAGCAGTTCTTC.